This entry concerns a single TCR beta chain. The data are from a study of T cells in Graves' hyperthyroidism and ophthalmopathy. CDR1 is SGHRS, CDR2 YFSETQ, per germline. The CDR3 is 14 amino acids. Trimming stripped 5 bases from V and 5 bases from J, with 13 bases between. Amplification yielded TCR beta CDR3 regions, with RNA transcripts as the source. HTBI primers drove first-round RT-PCR of the TCR CDR3. Each CDR3 protein gets one entry after TCRdb re-called the multiplex PCR reads with MiXCR. Counted here are about 760,000 distinct CDR3 sequences, about a third occurring once; the ten biggest clones make up around 29%.

The TCR sequence derives from a woman aged 40 to 50 with Graves' hyperthyroidism. The chain carries TRBV5-1 and TRBJ2-2; tentative D call: TRBD2 (6 bases). The sequenced sample consisted of blood. The CDR3: CASSPRRGTGELFF. The CDR3 DNA follows: TGCGCCAGCAGTCCCCGGAGGGGTACCGGGGAGCTGTTTTTT.